One and the same sample provided the 30 T cell receptor beta chains below, sequenced in a study of T cells in Graves' hyperthyroidism and ophthalmopathy (dated by TCRdb to about 2019). The protocol used for the library was multiplex PCR. The run used an Illumina HiSeq 2000. Amplification of TCR beta CDR3 regions was carried out from RNA transcripts. For the first round of RT-PCR on the TCR CDR3, the HTBI primer set was used together with the Qiagen OneStep RT-PCR kit. TCRdb reanalyzed the raw reads on its own, using fastp at Q25 for trimming and MiXCR for clone calling, and kept in-frame beta chains. Rows are unified per CDR3 protein, each entry keeping the most common DNA and genes. This sample is represented by a few hundred thousand distinct CDR3 sequences; 11% to 15% of them were singletons. Jointly, the top ten make up 14% of the sample. What was sequenced was blood. The receptors were gathered from a woman between 35 and 50 years old with Graves' hyperthyroidism.

The chain couples TRBV25-1 to TRBJ2-1, with D possibly matching TRBD2 (6 bases). The germline gives CDR1 MGHDK, CDR2 SYGVNS. This CDR3 is 15 amino acids long. V was pared by 3 bases and J by 5 bases, with 14 bases between. CDR3 loop: CASSEAGRQDNEQFF. The CDR3 region has the DNA TGTGCCAGCAGTGAGGCGGGACGTCAAGACAATGAGCAGTTCTTC. Together with reference TRBV25-1 and TRBJ2-1, the CDR3 gives the full variable domain: EADIYQTPRYLVIGTGKKITLECSQTMGHDKMYWYQQDPGMELHLIHYSYGVNSTEKGDLSSESTVSRIRTEHFPLTLESARPSHTSQYLCASSEAGRQDNEQFFGPGTRLTVL.

The chain links TRBV28 to TRBJ2-1; TRBD1 agrees at 9 bases. The J segment lost 4 bases and the V segment lost 3 bases, leaving 4 bases of the junction unmatched. Germline CDR1 is MDHEN and CDR2 is SYDVKM. The CDR3 has 15 amino acids. CDR3 loop: CASSFLGTGYNEQFF. The CDR3 DNA sequence: TGTGCCAGCAGTTTTTTAGGGACAGGGTACAATGAGCAGTTCTTC.

The chain employs TRBV6-4 and TRBJ2-2; TRBD2 aligns across 9 bases. V lost 6 bases and J lost 3; bases outside the gene matches: 5. CDR3 size: 15 residues. CDR1 is MRHNA and CDR2 is SNTAGT in the germline V gene. In DNA, the CDR3 is TGTGCCAGCAGACCTAGCGGGACCGACACCGGGGAGCTGTTTTTT. Its protein is CASRPSGTDTGELFF.

J is TRBJ1-6 and V is TRBV12-3 or TRBV12-4; D is undetermined. The CDR3 is made up of 13 amino acids. V lost 0 bases, J lost 7 bases, and 4 bases lay in between. The CDR3: CASSLASNSPLHF. The CDR3 DNA sequence: TGTGCCAGCAGTTTAGCGTCCAATTCACCCCTCCACTTT.

The chain uses TRBV5-4 and TRBJ1-2, with TRBD1 as a possible D gene (6 bases). The CDR3 contains 13 residues. V lost 1 base to trimming and J lost 13 bases, with 17 bases between them. Per the germline V gene, CDR1 is SGHNT and CDR2 is YYREEE (reference sequence). The CDR3 protein is CASSLSGAGSCTF. CDR3 bases: TGTGCCAGCAGCTTGTCAGGGGCCGGGAGCTGCACCTTC.

This clonotype has ten or more counts. V usage is TRBV5-1 and J usage is TRBJ2-1; 11 nucleotides match TRBD2. Germline lookup yields CDR1 SGHRS and CDR2 YFSETQ. Trimming removed 0 bases from V and 7 bases from J; junction bases left unmatched: 6. The CDR3 has 16 amino acids. CDR3 in amino acids: CASSLGGTSGGNEQFF. In DNA form, the CDR3 reads TGCGCCAGCAGCTTGGGGGGGACTAGCGGAGGTAATGAGCAGTTCTTC.

This chain connects TRBV27 to TRBJ2-7; 11 positions agree with TRBD1. Germline V gene sequence: CDR1 MNHEY, CDR2 SMNVEV (reference sequence). The ends lost 5 bases at V and 1 base at J; junction bases unmatched: 7. The CDR3 runs 16 residues. CDR3: CASSLGQGARSYEQYF. The CDR3 DNA is TGTGCCAGCAGTCTCGGACAGGGGGCAAGGTCCTACGAGCAGTACTTC.

This clonotype was observed at least ten times. The CDR3 region is CASSYGTSGIGEQYF. CDR3 DNA sequence: TGTGCCAGCAGTTACGGTACTAGCGGGATTGGGGAGCAGTACTTC. The chain is built from TRBV12-3 or TRBV12-4 and TRBJ2-7; the match to TRBD2 covers 10 bases. The CDR3 spans 15 residues. After removal of 4 bases from V and 7 bases from J, the junction contained 10 bases not matched to a gene.

This clonotype was recorded many times. The chain links TRBV28 to TRBJ2-7; TRBD1 matches 10 bases. V was pared by 0 bases and J by 6 bases, with 8 bases of the junction left unmatched. The length of the CDR3 is 16 residues. The germline V gene encodes CDR1 MDHEN and CDR2 SYDVKM. The CDR3 DNA is TGTGCCAGCAGTTTATGGGGGACAGGGGCAAATAGCGAGCAGTACTTC. This translates into CASSLWGTGANSEQYF. Together with reference TRBV28 and TRBJ2-7, the CDR3 gives the full variable domain: DVKVTQSSRYLVKRTGEKVFLECVQDMDHENMFWYRQDPGLGLRLIYFSYDVKMKEKGDIPEGYSVSREKKERFSLILESASTNQTSMYLCASSLWGTGANSEQYFGPGTRLTVT.

In this sample, this clonotype turned up many times. V usage is TRBV6-6 and J usage is TRBJ2-7, with D possibly TRBD1 on 6 matching bases. Per germline, CDR1 MNHNY and CDR2 SVGAGI (reference sequence). Trimming took 2 bases from V and 7 from J, leaving 21 bases between them. The CDR3 is 16 amino acids. In nucleotides, the CDR3 is TGTGCCAGCAGTTACGATCTGGGACATGGACTTGGTGAGCAGTACTTC. It is translated as CASSYDLGHGLGEQYF.

This clonotype was recorded many times. The chain couples TRBV30 to TRBJ2-1, with TRBD2 identical over 8 bases. Trimming took 3 bases from V and 8 from J; bases not matched to a gene: 9. The CDR3 spans 14 residues. CDR1 is GTSNPN and CDR2 is SVGIG in the germline V gene (reference sequence). CDR3 bases: TGTGCCTGGAGCCGAACGGCGGGAGGCGATGAGCAGTTCTTC. Translated, it gives CAWSRTAGGDEQFF. Full variable domain (rest looked up from reference TRBV30 and TRBJ2-1): SQTIHQWPATLVQPVGSPLSLECTVEGTSNPNLYWYRQAAGRGLQLLFYSVGIGQISSEVPQNLSASRPQDRQFILSSKKLLLSDSGFYLCAWSRTAGGDEQFFGPGTRLTVL.

This clonotype occurred many times. This chain joins TRBV28 and TRBJ2-3, with D uncertain. The germline V gene encodes CDR1 MDHEN and CDR2 SYDVKM. CDR3 size: 11 residues. With 7 bases removed from V and 4 bases from J, the gap between germline ends came to 6 bases. The CDR3 DNA sequence: TGTGCCAGCAAAACGGCAGATACGCAGTATTTT. Amino acid sequence: CASKTADTQYF. Drawing the rest from reference TRBV28 and TRBJ2-3, the complete variable domain is DVKVTQSSRYLVKRTGEKVFLECVQDMDHENMFWYRQDPGLGLRLIYFSYDVKMKEKGDIPEGYSVSREKKERFSLILESASTNQTSMYLCASKTADTQYFGPGTRLTVL.

This clonotype was counted at least ten times. The chain carries TRBV6-5 and TRBJ1-5; tentative D call: TRBD1 (5 bases). V gave up 1 base and J gave up 2 bases, with 12 bases separating them. CDR1 and CDR2 from the germline V gene are MNHEY and SVGAGI. CDR3 length: 16 amino acids. The CDR3, as DNA: TGTGCCAGCAGTTACTTAGGCAGGGCGGGCAATCAGCCCCAGCATTTT. As protein: CASSYLGRAGNQPQHF.

This clonotype showed up many times. The chain uses TRBV6-1 and TRBJ2-3; unclear D gene. Germline CDR1 reads MNHNS; CDR2 reads SASEGT. This CDR3 comprises 12 residues. V lost 5 bases and J lost 6, with 9 bases in between. The CDR3 DNA reads as TGTGCCAGCAGTTCCCTGAGGGATACGCAGTATTTT. Protein product: CASSSLRDTQYF.

The chain uses TRBV11-1 and TRBJ1-1, with 10 bases lining up with TRBD1. V shed 5 bases and J 7 bases; nucleotides not matched to a gene: 10. Germline V gives CDR1 SGHAT, CDR2 FQDESV (reference sequence). CDR3 size: 15 residues. As DNA, the CDR3 is TGTGCCAGCAGCCCTCGGACAGGGGGTGAGGGTGAAGCTTTCTTT. Residues: CASSPRTGGEGEAFF.

A note on this clonotype: Because the CDR3's place on the DNA is in doubt, the DNA is left out and the CDR3 is given as listed by TCRdb. This CDR3 reads CASSYSSGRVREKLFF. The chain combines TRBV6-6 with TRBJ1-4; the table names TRBD1, a call not compared with the DNA. CDR1 and CDR2 (germline): MNHNY, SVGAGI (reference sequence). The CDR3 adds up to 16 amino acids, both ends counted.

This clonotype was counted a few times. V usage is TRBV5-1 and J usage is TRBJ2-5, with 10 bases that match TRBD2. The germline V gene encodes CDR1 SGHRS and CDR2 YFSETQ. The trim removed 4 bases at V and 1 base at J, leaving 16 bases unmatched. The CDR3 totals 19 residues. The chain's CDR3 is CASSLQVAGGAGRQETQYF. The DNA of the CDR3 is TGCGCCAGCAGCCTGCAGGTAGCGGGAGGAGCGGGTCGCCAAGAGACCCAGTACTTC. Full variable domain (missing parts from reference TRBV5-1 and TRBJ2-5): KAGVTQTPRYLIKTRGQQVTLSCSPISGHRSVSWYQQTPGQGLQFLFEYFSETQRNKGNFPGRFSGRQFSNSRSEMNVSTLELGDSALYLCASSLQVAGGAGRQETQYFGPGTRLLVL.

The table lists this clonotype with many counts. CDR3: CASSLDGTSGMETQYF. The CDR3 nucleotides read TGTGCCAGCAGCCTAGACGGGACTAGCGGGATGGAGACCCAGTACTTC. V and J are TRBV7-3 and TRBJ2-5; TRBD2 agrees at 13 bases. The J segment lost 5 bases and the V segment lost 5 bases, leaving 8 bases of the junction unmatched. The CDR3 has 16 residues. In germline, CDR1 is SGHTA, CDR2 FQGTGA.

V and J are TRBV20-1 and TRBJ2-1, with 10 bases fitting TRBD2. There are 15 residues in the CDR3. Germline CDR1 is DFQATT and CDR2 is SNEGSKA (reference sequence). V was pared by 5 bases and J by 7 bases, with 11 bases of the junction left unmatched. The CDR3, as DNA: TGCAGTGCTCTGCGTCTAGCGGGGGTCGGTAATGAGCAGTTCTTC. It translates to CSALRLAGVGNEQFF.

This clonotype was observed many times. V is TRBV9 and J is TRBJ2-1, with D perhaps being TRBD1 or TRBD2 (5 bases each). Trimming took off 4 bases at V and 8 bases at J, with 22 bases between the two ends. This CDR3 has 16 amino acids. Looked up from germline, CDR1 is SGDLS and CDR2 is YYNGEE. This chain's CDR3 is CASSPSLGHRDHEQFF. CDR3 nucleotides: TGTGCCAGCAGCCCATCCTTGGGGCACCGGGACCATGAGCAGTTCTTC.

This clonotype was recorded many times. The genes are TRBV7-2 and TRBJ2-5; D perhaps matches TRBD2 (5 bases). CDR1 and CDR2 from the germline V gene are SGHTA and FQGNSA. The length of the CDR3 is 16 residues. Trimming shortened V by 0 bases and J by 3 bases, and 14 bases separated the two germline ends. CDR3: CASSLAPDSEKETQYF. For the CDR3, the DNA is TGTGCCAGCAGCTTAGCGCCTGATAGCGAAAAAGAGACCCAGTACTTC. Supplemented by reference TRBV7-2 and TRBJ2-5, the full variable domain reads GAGVSQSPSNKVTEKGKDVELRCDPISGHTALYWYRQSLGQGLEFLIYFQGNSAPDKSGLPSDRFSAERTGGSVSTLTIQRTQQEDSAVYLCASSLAPDSEKETQYFGPGTRLLVL.

This clonotype came up a few times. The CDR3 bases are TGCGCCAGCAGCTCTAGCGGGAGGACCTACGAGCAGTACTTC. Translated, it gives CASSSSGRTYEQYF. This chain links TRBV5-1 with TRBJ2-7; 11 nucleotides match TRBD2. After removal of 3 bases from V and 2 bases from J, the junction contained 1 base not matched to a gene. CDR1 SGHRS and CDR2 YFSETQ come from the germline V gene. The CDR3 runs 14 residues.

This clonotype has at least ten counts. This chain uses TRBV6-2 or TRBV6-3 with TRBJ2-1; the D is unclear. Looked up from germline, CDR1 is MNHEY and CDR2 is SVGEGT. The V gene lost 7 bases and the J gene lost 4 bases, with 17 bases spanning the gap. This CDR3 region has 15 residues. CDR3 nucleotide sequence: TGTGCCAGCATACGTGGTTGGTCTTCGTACAATGAGCAGTTCTTC. Encoded protein: CASIRGWSSYNEQFF.

This clonotype was observed many times. V gene TRBV13 combines with J gene TRBJ2-3; D remains unclear. The germline V gene has CDR1 PRHDT and CDR2 FYEKMQ (reference sequence). Trimming took 6 bases from V and 2 from J, leaving 12 bases between them. The CDR3 runs 14 residues. CDR3 in amino acids: CASSGDRNTDTQYF. The CDR3 DNA reads TGTGCCAGCAGTGGTGACCGGAACACAGATACGCAGTATTTT. The entire variable domain, with the rest obtained from reference TRBV13 and TRBJ2-3, is as follows: AAGVIQSPRHLIKEKRETATLKCYPIPRHDTVYWYQQGPGQDPQFLISFYEKMQSDKGSIPDRFSAQQFSDYHSELNMSSLELGDSALYFCASSGDRNTDTQYFGPGTRLTVL.

Many counts were recorded for this clonotype. This chain connects TRBV11-2 to TRBJ1-4; maybe TRBD1 (6 bases). Germline CDR1 SGHAT, CDR2 FQNNGV. Trimming took 2 bases from V and 2 from J, leaving 9 bases between them. The CDR3 contains 15 residues. The DNA for the CDR3 is TGTGCCAGCAGCTTAACTAGGGGGACTAATGAAAAACTGTTTTTT. This translates into CASSLTRGTNEKLFF.

This clonotype was seen repeatedly, ten times or more. The chain recombines TRBV7-3 with TRBJ2-5, with D possibly being TRBD2 (5 bases). Trimming stripped 3 bases from V and 1 base from J, with 6 bases between. CDR1 SGHTA and CDR2 FQGTGA come from the germline V gene. The CDR3 contains 13 residues. As DNA, the CDR3 is TGTGCCAGCAGCTTCGGACTCCAAGAGACCCAGTACTTC. Protein product: CASSFGLQETQYF. The full variable domain, in which reference TRBV7-3 and TRBJ2-5 provide the parts outside the CDR3, is GAGVSQTPSNKVTEKGKYVELRCDPISGHTALYWYRQSLGQGPEFLIYFQGTGAADDSGLPNDRFFAVRPEGSVSTLKIQRTERGDSAVYLCASSFGLQETQYFGPGTRLLVL.

This clonotype occurred many times. The chain is built from TRBV12-5 and TRBJ2-5, with TRBD2 matching over 11 bases. With 1 base clipped from V and 5 bases from J, the junction kept 12 bases outside the gene matches. Germline V gene sequence: CDR1 LGHNT, CDR2 FRNRAP. The CDR3 covers 18 residues. The CDR3 here is CASGLAGGTSGGAETQYF. The CDR3 nucleotides are TGTGCTAGTGGTTTGGCCGGGGGGACTAGCGGAGGCGCCGAGACCCAGTACTTC.

This clonotype came up many times. This rearrangement joins TRBV2 to TRBJ1-1; TRBD1 matches at 10 bases. The CDR3 sequence is 15 residues long. The germline V gene has CDR1 SNHLY and CDR2 FYNNEI. J gave up 0 bases and V 4 bases, and 2 bases lay outside the gene matches. The CDR3 nucleotides are TGTGCCAGCAGTGGGACAGGGGGTATGAACACTGAAGCTTTCTTT. This gives the protein CASSGTGGMNTEAFF. Looking up the rest from reference TRBV2 and TRBJ1-1 gives the full variable domain: EPEVTQTPSHQVTQMGQEVILRCVPISNHLYFYWYRQILGQKVEFLVSFYNNEISEKSEIFDDQFSVERPDGSNFTLKIRSTKLEDSAMYFCASSGTGGMNTEAFFGQGTRLTVV.

The CDR3 here is CASPCGRDSYEQYF. CDR3 DNA sequence: TGCGCCAGCCCCTGTGGCAGGGACTCCTACGAGCAGTACTTC. This chain links TRBV5-1 with TRBJ2-7, with a tentative D call TRBD1 (5 bases). Trimming took off 7 bases at V and 0 bases at J, with 14 bases between the two ends. Per germline, CDR1 SGHRS and CDR2 YFSETQ. CDR3 length: 14 residues.

There are many counts of this clonotype. This chain's CDR3 is CASYLGSGANVLTF. For the CDR3, the DNA is TGTGCCAGCTACCTGGGTTCTGGGGCCAACGTCCTGACTTTC. The genes are TRBV7-2 and TRBJ2-6; D not resolved. From germline, CDR1 is SGHTA and CDR2 FQGNSA. The ends were cut back, 8 bases at V and 1 base at J, with 9 bases in the middle. The CDR3 extends over 14 amino acids.